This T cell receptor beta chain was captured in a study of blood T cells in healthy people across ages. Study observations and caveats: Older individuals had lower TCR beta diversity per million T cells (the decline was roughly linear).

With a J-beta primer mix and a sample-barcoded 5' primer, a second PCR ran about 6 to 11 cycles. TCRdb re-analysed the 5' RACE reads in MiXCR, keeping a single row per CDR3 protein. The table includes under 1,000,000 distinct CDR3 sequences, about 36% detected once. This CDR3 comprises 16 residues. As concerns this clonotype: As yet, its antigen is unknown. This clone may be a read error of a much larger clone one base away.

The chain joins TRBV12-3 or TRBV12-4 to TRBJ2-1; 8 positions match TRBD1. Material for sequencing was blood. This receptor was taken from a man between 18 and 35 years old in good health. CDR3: CAGSLLGTGGNNEQFF. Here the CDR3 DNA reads TGTGCCGGCAGTTTGTTGGGGACAGGCGGGAACAATGAGCAGTTCTTC.